This entry lists 19 T cell receptor beta chains sequenced from one sample in a study of a mutant IDH1 vaccine in newly diagnosed glioma. TCRdb's copy holds only in-frame clones and misses some; the assay was immunoSEQ multiplex PCR. The sample shows roughly 120,000 clones, roughly 77% of them seen only once. Documented time point: week 11, during vaccination. In the vaccine, a single dose held 300 ug of the mutant IDH1 20-mer peptide, along with topical imiquimod. For these receptors, no antigen is known. This material consisted of PBMCs, taken from a glioma patient whose treatment included an IDH1 peptide vaccine. These receptors came from a man aged 40-49 years with glioma.

As regards this clone: Germline and junction disagree at one end, which may indicate a read error. This sequence joins TRBV7-7 and TRBJ2-7; TRBD1 matches 8 bases. CDR1 is SSHAT and CDR2 is FNYEAQ in the germline V gene (reference sequence). This CDR3 region has 13 residues. The CDR3 loop reads CASSPGQGNEQYF. Written as DNA, the CDR3 is TGTGCTAGCAGCCCCGGACAGGGAAACGAGCAGTACTTC.

This clone was seen a few times. This chain uses TRBV11-3 with TRBJ2-2, with a weak D call TRBD1 (5 bases). Germline CDR1 reads SGHNT; CDR2 reads YENEEA. This CDR3 contains 13 residues. V lost 5 bases to trimming and J lost 6 bases, with 10 bases between them. The CDR3 DNA reads TGTGCCAGCAGCCAAAGCAGGGCCGGGGAGCTGTTTTTT. Amino acid sequence: CASSQSRAGELFF.

The chain couples TRBV18 to TRBJ2-1; D ambiguous. The V gene lost 0 bases and the J gene lost 0 bases, with 9 bases spanning the gap. Germline lookup yields CDR1 KGHSH and CDR2 LQKENI. The CDR3 extends over 16 amino acids. DNA of the CDR3: TGTGCCAGCTCACCACCGGAACAGTTCTCCTACAATGAGCAGTTCTTC. This translates into CASSPPEQFSYNEQFF.

This sequence joins TRBV27 and TRBJ1-6, with no clear D. CDR1 and CDR2 from the germline V gene are MNHEY and SMNVEV (reference sequence). The CDR3 is 15 amino acids. Trimming pared 4 bases from V and 9 bases from J, leaving 16 bases between. The CDR3 sequence is CASSSPEGNGSPLHF. The CDR3 DNA sequence: TGTGCCAGCAGTTCCCCGGAGGGTAACGGTTCACCCCTCCACTTT.

The rearrangement joins TRBV5-4 to TRBJ2-1, with 13 bases matching TRBD2. Per germline, CDR1 SGHNT and CDR2 YYREEE (reference sequence). The CDR3 sequence is 16 residues long. V was pared by 3 bases and J by 8 bases, with 8 bases of the junction left unmatched. The CDR3, as DNA: TGTGCCAGCAGCTCCCGGACTAGCGGGAGTTCGCATGAGCAGTTCTTC. It specifies CASSSRTSGSSHEQFF.

This clone came up a few times. The V call is TRBV4-3, the J call TRBJ2-3, with TRBD2 identical over 9 bases. CDR1 and CDR2 (germline): LGHNA, YSLEER. The V and J ends lost 3 bases and 4 bases, in that order; junction bases with no gene match: 11. The CDR3 is 17 amino acids. The CDR3 protein is CASSHSISAGGADTQYF. The CDR3 nucleotides are TGCGCCAGCAGCCATTCTATTAGCGCGGGGGGGGCAGATACGCAGTATTTT.

This chain uses TRBV7-9 with TRBJ2-3; D perhaps matches TRBD2 (6 bases). Germline CDR1 and CDR2: SEHNR and FQNEAQ (reference sequence). Trimming cost V 5 bases and J 1 base, with 13 bases left between them. This CDR3 is built from 15 residues. The CDR3 here is CASSPRGKRTDTQYF. The CDR3 DNA sequence: TGTGCCAGCAGCCCGCGCGGGAAGCGCACAGATACGCAGTATTTT.

J is TRBJ1-1 and V is TRBV7-9; D is uncertain. From germline, CDR1 is SEHNR and CDR2 FQNEAQ (reference sequence). The V end lost 5 bases, the J end lost 1 base, and 8 bases lay between the germline ends. The CDR3 totals 13 residues. CDR3 residues: CASSQVRNTEAFF. The CDR3 nucleotides are TGTGCCAGCAGCCAGGTCAGGAACACTGAAGCTTTCTTT. Together with reference TRBV7-9 and TRBJ1-1, the CDR3 gives the full variable domain: DTGVSQNPRHKITKRGQNVTFRCDPISEHNRLYWYRQTLGQGPEFLTYFQNEAQLEKSRLLSDRFSAERPKGSFSTLEIQRTEQGDSAMYLCASSQVRNTEAFFGQGTRLTVV.

The DNA for the CDR3 is TGTGCCAGTAATATTTGGGGCACTGAAGCTTTCTTT. It specifies CASNIWGTEAFF. The chain links TRBV19 to TRBJ1-1; no clear D. The CDR3 loop spans 12 amino acids. Germline V gene sequence: CDR1 LNHDA, CDR2 SQIVND (reference sequence). Trimming left V 7 bases short and J 4 bases short, with 10 bases between.

This sequence joins TRBV6-1 and TRBJ2-7; 9 bases map to TRBD1. V lost 2 bases to trimming and J lost 3 bases; unmatched junction nucleotides: 8. The CDR3 has 16 residues. Germline V gene lookup returns CDR1 MNHNS and CDR2 SASEGT. The chain's CDR3 is CASSEQPGQGLYEQYF. Here the CDR3 DNA reads TGTGCCAGCAGTGAACAGCCCGGACAGGGGCTCTACGAGCAGTACTTC.

The chain uses TRBV9 and TRBJ2-1, with D hard to call. This CDR3 spans 16 amino acids. V shed 1 base and J shed 5 bases, with 16 bases lying between them. In germline, CDR1 is SGDLS, CDR2 YYNGEE. The CDR3 protein is CASSVQGLVSDNEQFF. CDR3 DNA: TGTGCCAGCAGCGTACAAGGCCTTGTATCGGACAATGAGCAGTTCTTC.

The rearrangement joins TRBV19 to TRBJ2-2; a weak D match, TRBD1 (6 bases). The CDR3 is 14 residues long. Germline assignment: CDR1 LNHDA and CDR2 SQIVND (reference sequence). Trimming left V 5 bases short and J 1 base short, with 8 bases between. The CDR3 DNA follows: TGTGCCAGTAGTGGGACACAGAACACCGGGGAGCTGTTTTTT. Encoded protein: CASSGTQNTGELFF.

This clone appeared a single time. An end of the junction does not agree with germline; a read error may underlie this. The gene calls are TRBV7-2 and TRBJ2-1; TRBD2 agrees at 11 bases. The CDR3 contains 16 residues. CDR1 is SGHTA, CDR2 FQGNSA, per germline. The CDR3 sequence is CASSVAGGGSTNEQFF. The DNA of the CDR3 is TGTGCCAGCAGCGTAGCGGGAGGGGGTTCAACCAATGAGCAGTTCTTC.

This chain joins TRBV7-2 and TRBJ1-3; D gene ambiguous. This CDR3 comprises 15 residues. V shed 1 base and J shed 0 bases, with 7 bases lying between them. Germline V lookup: CDR1 SGHTA, CDR2 FQGNSA. The chain's CDR3 is CASSLVGSSGNTIYF. The CDR3 nucleotides are TGTGCCAGCAGCTTAGTCGGAAGCTCTGGAAACACCATATATTTT.

To note about this clone: Other DNA sequences in this sample translate to the same CDR3. The chain recombines TRBV10-3 with TRBJ2-5; D is ambiguous. The CDR3 is 11 residues long. Germline-derived CDR1 and CDR2 are ENHRY and SYGVKD. Trimming removed 2 bases at V and 5 bases at J, with 3 bases between. The DNA for the CDR3 is TGTGCCATCAGTGAGGGGGAGACCCAGTACTTC. Protein: CAISEGETQYF.

The rearrangement joins TRBV25-1 to TRBJ2-2; TRBD1 is a possible D gene (6 bases). This CDR3 has 14 residues. Germline CDR1 and CDR2: MGHDK and SYGVNS. V gave up 5 bases and J gave up 5 bases, with 12 bases separating them. CDR3 in amino acids: CASSRQGSTGELFF. CDR3 coding DNA: TGTGCCAGCAGTCGGCAGGGGTCGACCGGGGAGCTGTTTTTT.

This clone came up once. V usage is TRBV4-2 and J usage is TRBJ2-1; 9 nucleotides match TRBD1. CDR1 is LGHNA and CDR2 is YNFKEQ in the germline V gene. The CDR3 extends over 15 amino acids. J lost 4 bases, V lost 4 bases, and 5 bases had no gene match. For the CDR3, the DNA is TGTGCCAGCAGCCCTCGACAGGGGGAATACAATGAGCAGTTCTTC. Translated: CASSPRQGEYNEQFF.

CDR3 amino acids: CASSPEASYNEQFF. In DNA form, the CDR3 reads TGTGCCAGCAGCCCCGAGGCCTCCTACAATGAGCAGTTCTTC. The V and J genes are TRBV5-4 and TRBJ2-1; D gene unclear. CDR3 length equals 14 residues. Trimming removed 4 bases from V and 0 bases from J, with 8 bases in between. Germline values: CDR1 SGHNT, CDR2 YYREEE (reference sequence).

This clone has only one observation. The V gene is TRBV5-1, the J gene TRBJ2-3; D uncertain. Trimming removed 2 bases at V and 5 bases at J, with 6 bases between. The CDR3 is 12 residues long. CDR1 and CDR2 (germline): SGHRS, YFSETQ. The CDR3 sequence is CASSFARDTQYF. In nucleotides, the CDR3 is TGCGCCAGCAGCTTTGCACGAGATACGCAGTATTTT.